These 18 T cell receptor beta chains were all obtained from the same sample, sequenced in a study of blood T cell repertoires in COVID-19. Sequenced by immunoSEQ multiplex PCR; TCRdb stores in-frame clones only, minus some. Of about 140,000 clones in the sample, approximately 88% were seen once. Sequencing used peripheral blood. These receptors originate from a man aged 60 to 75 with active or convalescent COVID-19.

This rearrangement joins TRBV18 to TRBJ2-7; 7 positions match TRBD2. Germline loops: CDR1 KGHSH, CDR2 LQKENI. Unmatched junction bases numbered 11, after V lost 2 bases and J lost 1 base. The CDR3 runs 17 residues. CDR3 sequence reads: CASSPGVSGTYSYEQYF. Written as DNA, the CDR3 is TGTGCCAGCTCACCAGGGGTGAGCGGGACTTATTCCTACGAGCAGTACTTC.

The chain's CDR3 is CATSDFTGGFSRETQYF. In nucleotides, the CDR3 is TGTGCCACCAGTGATTTTACAGGGGGCTTTTCGAGGGAGACCCAGTACTTC. This chain connects TRBV24-1 to TRBJ2-5, with 9 positions matching TRBD1. The length of the CDR3 is 17 residues. Per the germline V gene, CDR1 is KGHDR and CDR2 is SFDVKD. The junction had 10 bases not matched to a gene; V was cut back by 1 base and J by 5 bases.

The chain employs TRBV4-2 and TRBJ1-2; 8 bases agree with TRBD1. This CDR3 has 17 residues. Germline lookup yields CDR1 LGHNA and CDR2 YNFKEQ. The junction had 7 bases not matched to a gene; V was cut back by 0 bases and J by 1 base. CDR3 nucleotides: TGTGCCAGCAGCCAAGAGTGGACAGGGAATCTTAACTATGGCTACACCTTC. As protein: CASSQEWTGNLNYGYTF.

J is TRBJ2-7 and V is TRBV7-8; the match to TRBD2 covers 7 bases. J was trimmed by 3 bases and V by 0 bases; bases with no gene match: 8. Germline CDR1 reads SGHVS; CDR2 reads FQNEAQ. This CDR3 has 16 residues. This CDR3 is CASSLAWGLTNYEQYF. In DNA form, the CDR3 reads TGTGCCAGCAGCTTAGCTTGGGGACTAACCAACTACGAGCAGTACTTC.

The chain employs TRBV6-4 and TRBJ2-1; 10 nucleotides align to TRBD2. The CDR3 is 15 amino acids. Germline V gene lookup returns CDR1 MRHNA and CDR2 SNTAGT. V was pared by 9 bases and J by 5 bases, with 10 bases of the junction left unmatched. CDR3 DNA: TGTGCCAGTAAGCGGGAGGGCCGATCCCACAATGAGCAGTTCTTC. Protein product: CASKREGRSHNEQFF.

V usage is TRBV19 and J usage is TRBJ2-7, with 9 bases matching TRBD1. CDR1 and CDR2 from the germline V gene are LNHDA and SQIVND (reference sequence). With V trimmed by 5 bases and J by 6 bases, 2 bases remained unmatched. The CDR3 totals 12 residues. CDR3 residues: CASSGTGTEQYF. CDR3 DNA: TGTGCCAGTAGTGGGACAGGGACCGAGCAGTACTTC.

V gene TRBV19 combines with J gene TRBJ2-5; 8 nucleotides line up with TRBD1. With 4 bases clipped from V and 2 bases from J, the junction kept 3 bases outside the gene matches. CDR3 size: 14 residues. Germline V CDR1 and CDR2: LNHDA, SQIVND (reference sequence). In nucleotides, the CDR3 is TGTGCCAGTAGTACACAGGGGGTACAAGAGACCCAGTACTTC. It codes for CASSTQGVQETQYF.

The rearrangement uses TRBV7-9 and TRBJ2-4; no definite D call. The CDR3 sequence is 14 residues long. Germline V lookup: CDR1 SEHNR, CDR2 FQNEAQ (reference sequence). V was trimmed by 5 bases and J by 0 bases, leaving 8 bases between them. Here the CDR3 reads CASSAAVAKNIQYF. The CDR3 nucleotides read TGTGCCAGCAGCGCGGCAGTAGCCAAAAACATTCAGTACTTC.

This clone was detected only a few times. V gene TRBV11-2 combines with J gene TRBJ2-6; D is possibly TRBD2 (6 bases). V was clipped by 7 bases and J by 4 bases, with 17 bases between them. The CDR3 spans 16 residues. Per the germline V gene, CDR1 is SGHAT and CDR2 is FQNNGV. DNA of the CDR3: TGTGCCAGCAACCCACTGGGGGGAACGGGGGCCAACGTCCTGACTTTC. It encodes CASNPLGGTGANVLTF.

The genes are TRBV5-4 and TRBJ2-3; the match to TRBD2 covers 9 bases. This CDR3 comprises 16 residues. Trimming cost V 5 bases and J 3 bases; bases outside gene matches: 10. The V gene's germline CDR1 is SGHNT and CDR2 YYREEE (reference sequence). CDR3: CASSPQSGRRTDTQYF. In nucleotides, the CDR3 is TGTGCCAGCAGTCCACAAAGCGGGAGGAGAACAGATACGCAGTATTTT.

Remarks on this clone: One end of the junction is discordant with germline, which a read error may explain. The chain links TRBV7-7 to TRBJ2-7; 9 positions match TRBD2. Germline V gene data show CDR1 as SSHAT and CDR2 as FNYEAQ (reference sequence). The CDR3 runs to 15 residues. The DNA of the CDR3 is TGTGCTAGCAGCTTCGGACTAGCGTGGGCCTACGAGCAGTACTTC. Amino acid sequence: CASSFGLAWAYEQYF. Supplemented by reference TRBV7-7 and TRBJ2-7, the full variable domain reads GAGVSQSPRYKVTKRGQDVTLRCDPISSHATLYWYQQALGQGPEFLTYFNYEAQPDKSGLPSDRFSAERPEGSISTLTIQRTEQRDSAMYRCASSFGLAWAYEQYFGPGTRLTVT.

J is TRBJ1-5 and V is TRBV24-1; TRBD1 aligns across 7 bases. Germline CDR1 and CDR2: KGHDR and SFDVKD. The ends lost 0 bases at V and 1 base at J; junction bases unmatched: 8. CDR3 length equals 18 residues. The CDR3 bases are TGTGCCACCAGTGATTTGCAAAGGGGGCAGGTAAGCAATCAGCCCCAGCATTTT. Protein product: CATSDLQRGQVSNQPQHF.

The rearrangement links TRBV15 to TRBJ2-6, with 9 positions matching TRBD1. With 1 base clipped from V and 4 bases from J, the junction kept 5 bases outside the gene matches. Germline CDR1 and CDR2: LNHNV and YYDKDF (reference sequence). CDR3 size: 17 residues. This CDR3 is CATSRVRTGAGANVLTF. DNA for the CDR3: TGTGCCACCAGCAGAGTCAGGACAGGGGCCGGGGCCAACGTCCTGACTTTC.

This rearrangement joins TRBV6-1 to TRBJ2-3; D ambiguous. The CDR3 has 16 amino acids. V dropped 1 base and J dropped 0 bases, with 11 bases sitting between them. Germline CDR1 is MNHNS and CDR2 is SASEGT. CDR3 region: CASSEGLRMSTDTQYF. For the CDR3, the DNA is TGTGCCAGCAGTGAAGGACTTAGGATGAGCACAGATACGCAGTATTTT.

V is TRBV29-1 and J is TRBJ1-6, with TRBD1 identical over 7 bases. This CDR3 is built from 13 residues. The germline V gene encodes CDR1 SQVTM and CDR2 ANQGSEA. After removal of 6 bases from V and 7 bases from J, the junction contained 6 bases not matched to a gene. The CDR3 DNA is TGCAGCGTAGCCAGGGGGGAGAATTCACCCCTCCACTTT. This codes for CSVARGENSPLHF. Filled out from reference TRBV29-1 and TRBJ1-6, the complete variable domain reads SAVISQKPSRDICQRGTSLTIQCQVDSQVTMMFWYRQQPGQSLTLIATANQGSEATYESGFVIDKFPISRPNLTFSTLTVSNMSPEDSSIYLCSVARGENSPLHFGNGTRLTVT.

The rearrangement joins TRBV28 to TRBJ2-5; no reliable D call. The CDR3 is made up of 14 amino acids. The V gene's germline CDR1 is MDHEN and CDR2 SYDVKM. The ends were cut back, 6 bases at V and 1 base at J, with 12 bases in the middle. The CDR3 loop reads CASSPGIAQETQYF. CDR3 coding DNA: TGTGCCAGCAGCCCCGGAATAGCCCAAGAGACCCAGTACTTC. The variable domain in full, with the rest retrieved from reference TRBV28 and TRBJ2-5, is DVKVTQSSRYLVKRTGEKVFLECVQDMDHENMFWYRQDPGLGLRLIYFSYDVKMKEKGDIPEGYSVSREKKERFSLILESASTNQTSMYLCASSPGIAQETQYFGPGTRLLVL.

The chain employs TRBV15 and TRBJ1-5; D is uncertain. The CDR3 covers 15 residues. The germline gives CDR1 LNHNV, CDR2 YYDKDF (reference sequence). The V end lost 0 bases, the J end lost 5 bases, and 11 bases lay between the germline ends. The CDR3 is CATSRDNQQYQPQHF. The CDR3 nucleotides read TGTGCCACCAGCAGAGATAACCAACAATATCAGCCCCAGCATTTT.

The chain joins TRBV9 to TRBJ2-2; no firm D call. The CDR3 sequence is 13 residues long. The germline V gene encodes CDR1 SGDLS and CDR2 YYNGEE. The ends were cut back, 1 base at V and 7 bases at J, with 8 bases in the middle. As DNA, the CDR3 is TGTGCCAGCAGCGTATCAACAGTCGGGGAGCTGTTTTTT. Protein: CASSVSTVGELFF.